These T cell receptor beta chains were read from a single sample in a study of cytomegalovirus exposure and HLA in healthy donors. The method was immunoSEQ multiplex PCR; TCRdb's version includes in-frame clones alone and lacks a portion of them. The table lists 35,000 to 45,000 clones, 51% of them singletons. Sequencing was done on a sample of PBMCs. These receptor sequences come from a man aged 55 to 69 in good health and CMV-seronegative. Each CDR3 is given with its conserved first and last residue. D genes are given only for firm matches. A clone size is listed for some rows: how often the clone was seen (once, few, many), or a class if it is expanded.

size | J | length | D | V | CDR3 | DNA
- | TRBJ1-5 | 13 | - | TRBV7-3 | CASSATVNQPQHF | TGTGCCAGCAGCGCGACAGTGAATCAGCCCCAGCATTTT
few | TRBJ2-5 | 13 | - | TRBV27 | CASSPRPGETQYF | TGTGCCAGCAGTCCACGGCCGGGGGAGACCCAGTACTTC
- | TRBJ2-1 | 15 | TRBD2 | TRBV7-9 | CASSWLAGTYNEQFF | TGTGCCAGCAGTTGGCTAGCGGGAACGTACAATGAGCAGTTCTTC
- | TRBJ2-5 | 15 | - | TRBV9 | CASSVAPGSQETQYF | TGTGCCAGCAGCGTAGCTCCAGGGTCGCAAGAGACCCAGTACTTC
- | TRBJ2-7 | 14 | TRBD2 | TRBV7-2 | CASSSLAGGYEQYF | TGTGCCAGCAGCTCACTAGCGGGAGGATACGAGCAGTACTTC
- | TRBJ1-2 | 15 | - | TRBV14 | CASSRGGGKNYGYTF | TGTGCCAGCAGCCGGGGGGGCGGCAAAAACTATGGCTACACCTTC
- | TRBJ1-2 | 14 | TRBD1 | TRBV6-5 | CASSYGQGRYGYTF | TGTGCCAGCAGTTATGGACAGGGGAGGTATGGCTACACCTTC
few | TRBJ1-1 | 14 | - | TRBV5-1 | CASSLWGEVDEAFF | TGCGCCAGCAGCTTGTGGGGGGAGGTTGATGAAGCTTTCTTT
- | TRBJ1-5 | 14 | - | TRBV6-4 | CASSDEAQQQPQHF | TGTGCCAGCAGTGACGAGGCGCAGCAACAGCCCCAGCATTTT
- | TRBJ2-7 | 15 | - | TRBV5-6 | CASSSLRVSYYEQYF | TGTGCCAGCAGCTCCCTCCGGGTCAGTTACTACGAGCAGTACTTC
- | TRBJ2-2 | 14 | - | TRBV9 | CASSVEVAAGELFF | TGTGCCAGCAGCGTAGAAGTGGCGGCCGGGGAGCTGTTTTTT
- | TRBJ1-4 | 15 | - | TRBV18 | CASSPVGATNEKLFF | TGTGCCAGCTCACCGGTAGGGGCAACTAATGAAAAACTGTTTTTT
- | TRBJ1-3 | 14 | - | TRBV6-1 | CASSWAGSGNTIYF | TGTGCCAGCAGTTGGGCAGGGTCTGGAAACACCATATATTTT
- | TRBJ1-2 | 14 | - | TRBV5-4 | CASSPSQGRKVYTF | TGTGCCAGCAGCCCGAGCCAGGGCCGGAAGGTGTACACCTTC
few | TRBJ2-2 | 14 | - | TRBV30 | CAWRGRGYYGELFF | TGTGCCTGGAGGGGAAGGGGGTATTACGGGGAGCTGTTTTTT
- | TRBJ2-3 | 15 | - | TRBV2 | CASSFSGLSTDTQYF | TGTGCCAGCAGCTTTAGCGGCCTAAGCACAGATACGCAGTATTTT
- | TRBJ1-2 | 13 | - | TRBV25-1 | CASSGTTNYGYTF | TGTGCCAGCAGTGGGACAACTAACTATGGCTACACCTTC
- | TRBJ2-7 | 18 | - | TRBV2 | CASSAHPRTGQLLYEQYF | TGTGCCAGCAGTGCTCATCCCCGCACAGGCCAACTTCTCTACGAGCAGTACTTC
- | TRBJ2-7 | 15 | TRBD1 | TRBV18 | CASSSTGGSAYEQYF | TGTGCCAGCTCATCGACAGGGGGCTCAGCATACGAGCAGTACTTC
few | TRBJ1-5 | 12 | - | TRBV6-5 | CASSTANQPQHF | TGTGCCAGCAGTACAGCTAATCAGCCCCAGCATTTT
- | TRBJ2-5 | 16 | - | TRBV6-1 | CASSDWGGPNQETQYF | TGTGCCAGCAGTGACTGGGGGGGGCCCAACCAAGAGACCCAGTACTTC
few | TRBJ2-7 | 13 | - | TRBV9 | CASSSRGRDEQYF | TGTGCCAGCAGTTCCAGGGGCCGAGACGAGCAGTACTTC
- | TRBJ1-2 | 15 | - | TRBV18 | CASSPRQMANYGYTF | TGTGCCAGCTCACCCCGACAGATGGCTAACTATGGCTACACCTTC
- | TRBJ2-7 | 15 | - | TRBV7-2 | CASNTGLTRSYEQYF | TGTGCCAGCAATACCGGACTGACCCGATCATACGAGCAGTACTTC
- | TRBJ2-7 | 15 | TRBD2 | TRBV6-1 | CASSPNGGGTYEQYF | TGTGCCAGCAGCCCTAATGGCGGGGGAACCTACGAGCAGTACTTC
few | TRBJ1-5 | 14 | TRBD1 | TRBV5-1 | CASSWGQGDQPQHF | TGCGCCAGCAGCTGGGGACAGGGCGATCAGCCCCAGCATTTT
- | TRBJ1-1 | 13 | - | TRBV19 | CASSITGRTEAFF | TGTGCCAGTAGTATTACAGGGCGGACTGAAGCTTTCTTT
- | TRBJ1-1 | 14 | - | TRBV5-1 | CASSLGGTNTEAFF | TGCGCCAGCAGCCTCGGGGGGACGAACACTGAAGCTTTCTTT
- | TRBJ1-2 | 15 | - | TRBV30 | CAWSYRQVPNYGYTF | TGTGCCTGGAGTTACCGACAGGTTCCTAACTATGGCTACACCTTC
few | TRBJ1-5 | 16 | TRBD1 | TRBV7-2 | CASSLEGADSNQPQHF | TGTGCCAGCAGCTTAGAGGGGGCAGATAGCAATCAGCCCCAGCATTTT
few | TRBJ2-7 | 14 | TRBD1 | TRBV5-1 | CASSFGQDAYEQYF | TGCGCCAGCAGCTTCGGACAGGACGCCTACGAGCAGTACTTC
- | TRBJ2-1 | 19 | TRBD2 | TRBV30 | CAWSGHPMESGRTYNEQFF | TGTGCCTGGAGTGGGCACCCTATGGAGAGCGGGAGAACCTACAATGAGCAGTTCTTC
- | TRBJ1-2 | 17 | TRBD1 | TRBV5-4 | CASSSSTRDRANYGYTF | TGTGCCAGCAGCTCTTCGACCCGGGACAGGGCTAACTATGGCTACACCTTC
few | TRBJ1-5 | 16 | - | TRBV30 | CAWSTGAGRRDQPQHF | TGTGCCTGGAGTACCGGCGCCGGGAGAAGGGATCAGCCCCAGCATTTT
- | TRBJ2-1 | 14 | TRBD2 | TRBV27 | CASSFTSGRLEQFF | TGTGCCAGCAGTTTCACTAGCGGGAGGCTTGAGCAGTTCTTC
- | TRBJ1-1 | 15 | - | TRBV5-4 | CASSDRTFLNTEAFF | TGTGCCAGCAGCGACAGGACTTTCTTGAACACTGAAGCTTTCTTT
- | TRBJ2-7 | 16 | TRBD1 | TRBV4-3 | CASSQGTNRGSYEQYF | TGCGCCAGCAGCCAAGGGACGAACAGGGGCTCCTACGAGCAGTACTTC
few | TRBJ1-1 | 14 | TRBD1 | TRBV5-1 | CASSLQGGITEAFF | TGCGCCAGCAGCCTACAGGGGGGGATCACTGAAGCTTTCTTT
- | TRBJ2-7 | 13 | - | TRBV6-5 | CASSYSGAYEQYF | TGTGCCAGCAGTTACTCGGGAGCTTACGAGCAGTACTTC
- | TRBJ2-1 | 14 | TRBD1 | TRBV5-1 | CASSPRTGGGEQFF | TGCGCCAGCAGCCCAAGGACAGGGGGCGGTGAGCAGTTCTTC
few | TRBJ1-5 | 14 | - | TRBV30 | CAWSVSVSNQPQHF | TGTGCCTGGAGTGTATCCGTTAGCAATCAGCCCCAGCATTTT
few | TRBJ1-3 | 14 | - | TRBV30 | CAWSVSGGGNTIYF | TGTGCCTGGAGTGTATCGGGGGGTGGAAACACCATATATTTT
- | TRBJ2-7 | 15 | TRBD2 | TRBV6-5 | CASSYSSGSSYEQYF | TGTGCCAGCAGTTACTCGAGCGGGAGCTCCTACGAGCAGTACTTC
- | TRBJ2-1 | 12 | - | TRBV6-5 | CASSRQTSEQFF | TGTGCCAGCAGCCGCCAGACAAGTGAGCAGTTCTTC